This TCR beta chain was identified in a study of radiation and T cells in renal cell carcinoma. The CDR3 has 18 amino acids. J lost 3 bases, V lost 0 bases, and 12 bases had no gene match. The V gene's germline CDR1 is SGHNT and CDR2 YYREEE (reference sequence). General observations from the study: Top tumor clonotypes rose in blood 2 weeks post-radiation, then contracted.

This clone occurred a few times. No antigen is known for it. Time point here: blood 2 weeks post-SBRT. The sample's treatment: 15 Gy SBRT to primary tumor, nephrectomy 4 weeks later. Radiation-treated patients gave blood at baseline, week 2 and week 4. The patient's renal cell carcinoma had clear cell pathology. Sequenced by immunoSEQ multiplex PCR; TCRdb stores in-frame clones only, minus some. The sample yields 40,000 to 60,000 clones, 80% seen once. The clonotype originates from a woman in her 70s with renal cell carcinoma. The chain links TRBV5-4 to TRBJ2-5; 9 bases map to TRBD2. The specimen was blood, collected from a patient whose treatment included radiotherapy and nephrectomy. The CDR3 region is CASSLARWGGRAEETQYF. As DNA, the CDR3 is TGTGCCAGCAGCTTGGCGAGGTGGGGCGGGAGGGCCGAAGAGACCCAGTACTTC.